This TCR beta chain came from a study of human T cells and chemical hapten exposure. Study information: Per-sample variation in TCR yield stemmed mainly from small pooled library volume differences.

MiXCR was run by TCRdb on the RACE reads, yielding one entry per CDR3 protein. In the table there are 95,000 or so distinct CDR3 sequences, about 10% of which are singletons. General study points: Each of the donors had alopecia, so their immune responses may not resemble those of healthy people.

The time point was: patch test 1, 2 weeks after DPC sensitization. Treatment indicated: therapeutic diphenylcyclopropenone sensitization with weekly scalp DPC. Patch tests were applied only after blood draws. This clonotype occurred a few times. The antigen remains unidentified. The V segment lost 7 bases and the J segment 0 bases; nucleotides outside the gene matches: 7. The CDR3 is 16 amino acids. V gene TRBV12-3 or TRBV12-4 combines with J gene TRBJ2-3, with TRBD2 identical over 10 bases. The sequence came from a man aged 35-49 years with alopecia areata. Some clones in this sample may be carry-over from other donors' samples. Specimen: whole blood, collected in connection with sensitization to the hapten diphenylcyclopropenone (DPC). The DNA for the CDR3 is TGTGCCAGCACCCTTAGCGGGAGGCCCAGCACAGATACGCAGTATTTT. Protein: CASTLSGRPSTDTQYF.